The present TCR beta chain was sequenced within a study of cytomegalovirus exposure and HLA in healthy donors (dated by TCRdb to about 2017). For the study in its entirety: An earlier analysis of under 600 of the donors reported 250 to 350 Gb of sequence data and some 120 million unique TCR beta sequences from about 180 million T cells. An early release that covered approximately 600 HLA-typed donors contained about 300 gigabases of sequencing data and some 87 million unique TCR sequences. Among the approximately 400 genotyped donors, under 90% belonged to the genetic ancestry cluster associated with self-reported Caucasian donors. The study aimed to test whether signatures of past pathogen exposure could be identified by cataloging public T cell receptors. The T cell repertoires of 666 subjects were profiled by immunosequencing and related to cytomegalovirus serostatus. A separate validation cohort of 100 to 150 different subjects was used in addition to the 666-subject first cohort. The study combined high-throughput TCR immunosequencing, statistical association of individual TCRs with disease status, and machine learning to predict cytomegalovirus infection status. A later analysis re-analyzed previously published TCR beta repertoires from roughly 630 donors and added high-resolution HLA genotyping to study TCR occurrence patterns. Rather than using new phenotypic data, the later analysis identified candidate immune exposures from TCR beta sequences and from how often those sequences occurred across donors. In an earlier analysis of over 550 of the donors, high-throughput TCR beta sequencing was used to judge whether each TCR beta V gene segment behaved as functional or pseudogenic. Donor age, sex, ethnicity and CMV serostatus were compiled together with the repertoire data. Genome-wide SNP genotypes for about three fifths of the roughly 670 donors were used in a later genetic analysis, which treated that subset as a discovery cohort. Every discovery cohort repertoire had been produced on one sequencing platform. HLA typing included class I and class II loci at four-digit resolution. The number of typed donors differed by locus: about 620-640 for A, B, C, DRB1 and DQB1; about 520 for DQA1; some 610 for DPA1; and about 450 for DPB1. Four to six DR-DQ haplotypes were handled as single units for association and clustering, since linkage in the cohort was strong. On average, about 200,000 unique TCR beta nucleotide sequences were sequenced per donor among a few hundred genotyped donors of the cohort, with roughly 19% of those sequences being non-productive.

Broader findings and caveats from the paper: In a later analysis, most CMV-associated TCR beta chains were found to appear HLA-restricted, with HLA associations seemingly driven largely by CMV exposure. Correlated functional status among segregating V segments might be attributable to linkage disequilibrium, but an unknown experimental factor could not be ruled out. Some IMGT-functional V segments, including TRBV6-2 and TRBV6-3, could not be told apart with the 87-base-pair reads, so those segments were excluded. Because counts were too low, 15 to 20 rarely observed V segments, including chromosome 9 orphons, were excluded from the earlier analysis of about 500 of the donors. In this cohort, only TCR beta chains were sequenced, and detectable features were limited by the absence of alpha or paired-chain data. Compared with the roughly 700-donor mean, donors in an Asian-associated ancestry cluster had fewer N-insertions in productive TCRs, according to a later genetic analysis. CMV serostatus was the only immune exposure information available for the cohort. A cluster of highly shared sequence variants was judged likely to be a technical artifact of the sequencing pipeline. In both the original and validation cohorts, the classifier was reported to diagnose cytomegalovirus status with high specificity and sensitivity. A further reported finding was that TCR beta sequences accurately predicted the HLA-A and HLA-B alleles for most subjects in the first cohort. According to the authors, the approach could potentially be generalized to other disease states and immunological phenotypes. At a false discovery rate of 0.05, a later analysis linked roughly 17,000 TCR beta sequences to specific HLA alleles. In the study, roughly 160 TCR beta chains were listed as associated with cytomegalovirus. In a later analysis, the rate of TCR association differed among HLA loci, with DRB1 alleles having the most associated TCRs and HLA-C alleles having the fewest. Assigning TCR associations to individual alleles was difficult when HLA alleles, especially DR and DQ, strongly co-occurred. Several of the top co-occurrence clusters appeared to be linked to parvovirus B19, influenza, CMV and Epstein-Barr virus, according to a later analysis. In a later analysis, HLA-associated TCR beta chains were found to be more clonally expanded and to have lower generation probabilities than equally common non-associated chains. Roughly uniform sequencing depth across donors was assumed in presence/absence analyses, although this assumption may not hold. In vitro tests confirmed that three of the cytomegalovirus-associated TCR beta chains recognize cytomegalovirus antigens. In an earlier analysis of fewer than 750 of the donors, most TCR beta V segments were observed in productive rearrangements about 90% or about 30% of the time, broadly matching IMGT annotations. HLA typing was unavailable for some donors at each locus, so association tests used only the typed subset. While some public TCRs were present in many individuals, most TCR sequences turned up only very rarely across donors. V-gene and J-gene trimming of TCR beta chains was associated with a missense DCLRE1C variant in a later genetic analysis, and the association was replicated in an independent cohort.

Libraries were built with the immunoSEQ multiplex PCR assay. For the multiplex PCR, a mixture combining 60 forward primers for TCR Vbeta segments and 13 reverse primers for TCR Jbeta segments was used. The CDR3 region of rearranged TCR beta genes was amplified from genomic DNA with a multiplex PCR assay. Amplified TCR beta libraries were sequenced as 87-base-pair reads on the Illumina HiSeq System. The authors' pipeline ran thus. Across the roughly 700 repertoires, a later analysis counted about 81 million unique TCR beta chains, roughly 11 million of which were shared by at least two donors. To remove PCR and sequencing errors, raw reads were error-corrected and collapsed into unique sequences using a nearest-neighbor algorithm that merged closely related sequences. CDR3 sequences were aligned to IMGT reference sequences to assign V, D and J gene segments. For a sequence to be retained, a match of at least six nucleotides to both a V gene segment and a J gene segment was required. A rearrangement counted as productive if the CDR3 had no stop codons and remained in frame with V and J, and every other rearrangement counted as non-productive. CDR3 was defined by IMGT convention, running from the second conserved V-encoded cysteine to the conserved J-encoded phenylalanine. In an earlier analysis of roughly 610 of the donors, sequences lacking an unambiguous match to a single V gene segment were excluded. In an earlier analysis of some 590 of the donors, V segments were called functional above 56.7% productive rearrangements and were called segregating when the between-donor standard deviation exceeded 5%. To diagnose cytomegalovirus status from the catalog of TCR beta chain sequences, a statistical classification framework was built. A later analysis assigned V and J genes by comparing TCR nucleotide sequences with IMGT/GENE-DB human TR gene sequences. Using the TCRdist pipeline, a later analysis assigned CDR3 sequences along with most-parsimonious VDJ recombination scenarios. In a later analysis, every TCR beta chain was defined by the combination of its CDR3 amino acid sequence and its V-gene family, and reads without a unique V-gene family were dropped. A later analysis removed 592 highly shared, low-generation-probability nucleotide sequences to deal with suspected cross-contamination and a sequencing artifact. In a later analysis, a clonal expansion index for each public chain was calculated from normalized within-repertoire ranks of inferred template counts. Generation probabilities in a later analysis came from a VDJ recombination model fitted to out-of-frame rearrangements, and those results were checked against IGoR. A later analysis scored TCR-TCR, TCR-HLA and TCR-CMV co-occurrence with hypergeometric tests, applying a repertoire-size bias correction to TCR pairs. In a later analysis, false discovery rates were estimated by permuting HLA or CMV assignments 20 times. A later analysis grouped co-occurring TCRs with DBSCAN, adding TCRdist sequence similarity when clustering within HLA-allele-positive subsets. Repertoires with fewer than 30,000 or more than 120,000 public chains, plus five repertoires with anomalous nucleotide sharing, were excluded from co-occurrence clustering. TCRdb carries this immuneACCESS record with in-frame sequences only. Its versions omit some clonotypes, under half of them owing to an unresolved V gene in the studies checked, with the rest unexplained. Clone size and V and J calls were adopted from that table, with D and trimming inferred from the DNA. Present in this sample are tens of thousands of clones, 84% of which were seen just once. Roughly 4% of the sample goes to the ten largest clones.

From a lookup of the germline V gene (reference sequence), CDR1 and CDR2 are WNHNN and SYGVQD. Relative to germline, V is 8 bases shorter and J is 4 bases shorter, with 14 bases between their ends. The cysteine opens and the phenylalanine closes a CDR3 of 13 amino acids. Only CDR3 DNA is held: 39 bases, read in frame from base 1. The cohort comprised some 680 healthy bone marrow donors. At the time of sampling, all cohort members were nominally healthy, though unrecorded immune exposures were likely present. The donor tested CMV seronegative, placing the donor among the roughly 350 seronegative members of the cohort. Each donor provided a peripheral blood sample, and peripheral blood mononuclear cells were used for TCR beta sequencing. The Qiagen DNeasy Blood Extraction Kit was used to extract genomic DNA from the blood cell samples. A note on this clone: No antigen is known for it. Per-nucleotide qualities are absent, and no much larger clonotype sits a single base away.

The TCR sequence derives from a woman aged 18-29 years in good health and CMV-seronegative. This chain joins TRBV10-1 to TRBJ1-2; a tentative D call is TRBD1 (6 bases match). Sequencing input: PBMCs. The DNA sequence is given as TGCGCCAGCTTTTACAGGGTTCTCTATGGCTACACCTTC. Translated, this is CASFYRVLYGYTF.